This record concerns one T cell receptor (beta chain) sequence. Seattle researchers signed up patients amid active infection and tracked them longitudinally. Original handling: Amplification of reference gene primers provided the estimated nucleated cell counts. Assay used: immunoSEQ multiplex PCR; TCRdb lists only in-frame clones, some missing. D and trimming were read from the DNA, whereas the V and J calls and clone size are those reported in that table. The data hold around 220,000 clones, with about 86% observed a single time. The data were taken from a study of blood T cell repertoires in COVID-19. Study details: Acute and convalescent COVID-19 specimens originated in the United States, Italy and Spain. PBMCs, B-cell-depleted T cells, or T cells were the source of the cDNA or gDNA that made up the material.

This CDR3 region has 17 residues. Per germline, CDR1 SGHAT and CDR2 FQNNGV. Trimming took 6 bases from V and 6 from J, leaving 25 bases between them. This TCR came from a woman in her fifties or sixties with COVID-19, enrolled during active disease. The source material was peripheral blood. The J gene is TRBJ2-3, the V gene TRBV11-2; possibly TRBD2 for D (6 bases). CDR3 in DNA: TGTGCCAGCAGGGCTAGCGCCTCGGTTCTTCGAGGTGATACGCAGTATTTT. The encoded protein is CASRASASVLRGDTQYF.